Shown below are 16 T cell receptor beta chains from a single sample sequenced in a study of T-cell memory formation after mild COVID-19. TCRdb re-analysed the 5' RACE reads in MiXCR, keeping a single row per CDR3 protein. The top ten hold 2% to 2.5% of the sample, which has around 180,000 distinct CDR3 sequences, around 16% seen once. The sequencing input was PBMCs or a T cell subset sorted from them (not recorded which). These receptors were obtained from an adult woman who had mild COVID-19 (a few samples of this study predate the infection). Cell type and time point are not known.

On this clonotype itself: A read error may produce the germline difference seen at one junction end. The J gene is TRBJ1-5, the V gene TRBV6-2 or TRBV6-3; 8 positions agree with TRBD1. Germline CDR1 reads MNHEY; CDR2 reads SVGEGT. The CDR3 spans 15 residues. The chain's CDR3 is CASRGAGQGNQPLHF. The CDR3 bases are TGTGCCAGCAGAGGGGCAGGACAGGGAAATCAGCCCCTGCATTTT.

The V and J genes are TRBV24-1 and TRBJ2-3; 14 nucleotides match TRBD2. The germline V gene has CDR1 KGHDR and CDR2 SFDVKD. The CDR3 extends over 17 amino acids. Trimming cost V 3 bases and J 5 bases; bases outside gene matches: 6. The CDR3 sequence: CATSDRTSGRSRDTQYF. CDR3 nucleotide sequence: TGTGCCACCAGTGATCGGACTAGCGGGAGGAGTAGAGATACGCAGTATTTT.

This clonotype appeared many times. The J gene is TRBJ2-5, the V gene TRBV29-1; D is tentatively TRBD1 or TRBD2 (7 bases each). CDR1 SQVTM and CDR2 ANQGSEA come from the germline V gene. V lost 5 bases and J 0 bases, leaving 13 bases between the germline ends. CDR3 length: 14 amino acids. The CDR3 DNA follows: TGCAGCGTTTACAGGGGAGGGGACCAAGAGACCCAGTACTTC. The encoded protein is CSVYRGGDQETQYF. Supplemented by reference TRBV29-1 and TRBJ2-5, the full variable domain reads SAVISQKPSRDICQRGTSLTIQCQVDSQVTMMFWYRQQPGQSLTLIATANQGSEATYESGFVIDKFPISRPNLTFSTLTVSNMSPEDSSIYLCSVYRGGDQETQYFGPGTRLLVL.

The genes are TRBV6-5 and TRBJ1-2; D is unclear. Germline CDR1 is MNHEY and CDR2 is SVGAGI. Trimming took 6 bases from V and 8 from J, leaving 22 bases between them. CDR3 length equals 15 residues. The CDR3 DNA reads TGTGCCAGCAGGCAAGGGATTTCCACCGCATACGGCTACACCTTC. It codes for CASRQGISTAYGYTF.

This clonotype was detected a few times. The V gene is TRBV10-3, the J gene TRBJ2-3, with D perhaps being TRBD1 or TRBD2 (5 bases each). In germline, CDR1 is ENHRY, CDR2 SYGVKD. Trimming shortened V by 3 bases and J by 2 bases, and 12 bases separated the two germline ends. The CDR3 has 15 amino acids. In nucleotides, the CDR3 is TGTGCCATCAGTGAACGGGGACCCCCCACAGATACGCAGTATTTT. Amino acids: CAISERGPPTDTQYF.

This clonotype was found once. CDR3 DNA sequence: TGTGCCAGCAGCGTGCTTCTAGCGTCGGGCACCGGGGAGCTGTTTTTT. Its translation is CASSVLLASGTGELFF. The chain is built from TRBV5-4 and TRBJ2-2; a weak D match, TRBD2 (6 bases). The germline V gene has CDR1 SGHNT and CDR2 YYREEE (reference sequence). Trimming left V 4 bases short and J 4 bases short, with 17 bases between. There are 16 residues in the CDR3.

The chain carries TRBV5-1 and TRBJ2-2; 7 bases line up with TRBD1. The CDR3 runs 17 residues. The V gene end was trimmed by 4 bases and the J gene end by 2 bases; junction bases not matched to a gene: 11. Germline V gives CDR1 SGHRS, CDR2 YFSETQ. The CDR3 loop reads CASSPRNRGLNTGELFF. Written as DNA, the CDR3 is TGCGCCAGCAGCCCCAGAAACAGGGGTCTAAACACCGGGGAGCTGTTTTTT.

This clonotype occurred a few times. The J gene is TRBJ1-6, the V gene TRBV7-9; a weak D match, TRBD1 (5 bases). Germline-derived CDR1 and CDR2 are SEHNR and FQNEAQ (reference sequence). Deletions cut 5 bases from V and 14 bases from J, with 16 bases between. CDR3 length: 13 amino acids. The CDR3 is CASSLGTEDTLHF. The DNA for the CDR3 is TGTGCCAGCAGCCTTGGGACCGAAGATACCCTCCACTTT. The full variable domain, rest sourced from reference TRBV7-9 and TRBJ1-6, is DTGVSQNPRHKITKRGQNVTFRCDPISEHNRLYWYRQTLGQGPEFLTYFQNEAQLEKSRLLSDRFSAERPKGSFSTLEIQRTEQGDSAMYLCASSLGTEDTLHFGNGTRLTVT.

DNA of the CDR3: TGTGCCATCAGTGAGTCGACAAATGAGCAGTTCTTC. Protein: CAISESTNEQFF. V usage is TRBV10-3 and J usage is TRBJ2-1; no clear D gene. V shed 0 bases and J shed 7 bases, with 4 bases lying between them. Germline CDR1 and CDR2: ENHRY and SYGVKD. The CDR3 is made up of 12 amino acids.

The J gene is TRBJ2-7, the V gene TRBV2; 7 nucleotides match TRBD1. The CDR3 is made up of 14 amino acids. Germline V gives CDR1 SNHLY, CDR2 FYNNEI. V trimming: 2 bases; J trimming: 1 base; junction bases outside the gene matches: 2. The CDR3, as DNA: TGTGCCAGCAGTGAACAGGGGGTATCCTACGAGCAGTACTTC. Protein sequence: CASSEQGVSYEQYF.

The sample holds many counts of this clonotype. V usage is TRBV20-1 and J usage is TRBJ2-1; D may be TRBD1 or TRBD2 (5 bases each). Germline V CDR1 and CDR2: DFQATT, SNEGSKA (reference sequence). Trimming pared 3 bases from V and 5 bases from J, leaving 14 bases between. The length of the CDR3 is 14 residues. In DNA, the CDR3 is TGCAGTGCTAGGGGGGATGGCCCAAACAATGAGCAGTTCTTC. This codes for CSARGDGPNNEQFF.

This chain joins TRBV21-1 and TRBJ1-1. TRBV21-1 has pseudogene status. The CDR3 is 14 residues long. The CDR3 DNA is TGTGCCAGCAGCAAAGTGGGAGGGAACACTGAAGCTTTCTTT. Translation gives CASSKVGGNTEAFF.

This clonotype was counted a few times. The V gene is TRBV7-9, the J gene TRBJ2-7; D call uncertain. V lost 5 bases, J lost 0 bases, and 11 bases lay in between. Germline CDR1 is SEHNR and CDR2 is FQNEAQ (reference sequence). The CDR3 runs to 14 residues. The CDR3 loop reads CASSVWDVSYEQYF. As DNA, the CDR3 is TGTGCCAGCAGCGTATGGGATGTCTCCTACGAGCAGTACTTC.

V is TRBV2 and J is TRBJ1-1; TRBD1 matches 9 bases. The germline V gene encodes CDR1 SNHLY and CDR2 FYNNEI. With 8 bases clipped from V and 6 bases from J, the junction kept 7 bases outside the gene matches. The CDR3 is 13 amino acids. The CDR3 sequence is CASAVDRGAEAFF. In nucleotides, the CDR3 is TGTGCCAGCGCCGTCGACAGGGGGGCTGAAGCTTTCTTT. Using reference TRBV2 and TRBJ1-1 for the parts outside the CDR3, the full variable domain is EPEVTQTPSHQVTQMGQEVILRCVPISNHLYFYWYRQILGQKVEFLVSFYNNEISEKSEIFDDQFSVERPDGSNFTLKIRSTKLEDSAMYFCASAVDRGAEAFFGQGTRLTVV.

This clonotype was counted many times. The chain uses TRBV7-6 and TRBJ2-5, with 8 bases lining up with TRBD1. Germline V gene lookup returns CDR1 SGHVS and CDR2 FNYEAQ. The length of the CDR3 is 14 residues. V gave up 2 bases and J gave up 2 bases; unmatched junction bases: 1. CDR3 region: CASSLQGAQETQYF. The DNA of the CDR3 is TGTGCCAGCAGCTTACAGGGGGCACAAGAGACCCAGTACTTC.

This clonotype turned up a few times. This sequence joins TRBV6-5 and TRBJ2-3; 8 bases align to TRBD2. Trimming took 6 bases from V and 1 from J; bases not matched to a gene: 6. The CDR3 contains 15 residues. Germline-derived CDR1 and CDR2 are MNHEY and SVGAGI. CDR3 sequence: CASSSGGRRTDTQYF. The CDR3 bases are TGTGCCAGCAGCTCGGGGGGGCGCCGCACAGATACGCAGTATTTT.